Each of the 14 T cell receptor beta chains below was sequenced from the same sample in a study of blood T cell repertoires in COVID-19. The data were produced by immunoSEQ multiplex PCR, yet TCRdb's version contains in-frame clones alone and is incomplete. The sample lists under 200,000 clones, less than 90% occurring once. Sample: peripheral blood. These receptors all stem from a man aged 18 to 29 with active or convalescent COVID-19.

The chain couples TRBV7-9 to TRBJ2-7, with a weak D call TRBD1 (6 bases). Germline V gene lookup returns CDR1 SEHNR and CDR2 FQNEAQ (reference sequence). V was trimmed by 1 base and J by 3 bases, leaving 13 bases between them. The CDR3 is made up of 15 amino acids. The CDR3 bases are TGTGCCAGCAGCTTAGTGGGGGACACCGACTACGAGCAGTACTTC. As protein: CASSLVGDTDYEQYF.

The chain recombines TRBV7-9 with TRBJ1-4; D gene uncertain. The CDR3 extends over 15 amino acids. Germline assignment: CDR1 SEHNR and CDR2 FQNEAQ (reference sequence). V was clipped by 2 bases and J by 0 bases, with 7 bases between them. This CDR3 is CASSLMEATNEKLFF. CDR3 coding DNA: TGTGCCAGCAGCTTAATGGAGGCAACTAATGAAAAACTGTTTTTT.

On this clone itself: Other DNA sequences in this specimen translate into the identical CDR3. This chain links TRBV14 with TRBJ1-1, with D maybe TRBD1 (6 bases). Per the germline V gene, CDR1 is SGHDN and CDR2 is FVKESK. The CDR3 has 16 amino acids. V lost 0 bases and J 0 bases, leaving 11 bases between the germline ends. The DNA of the CDR3 is TGTGCCAGCAGCCAAGATTTGGGACATTTGAACACTGAAGCTTTCTTT. Amino acids: CASSQDLGHLNTEAFF.

The chain is built from TRBV4-1 and TRBJ1-5; maybe TRBD1 (5 bases). The CDR3 covers 17 residues. Germline V gene sequence: CDR1 MGHRA, CDR2 YSYEKL. V shed 0 bases and J shed 0 bases, with 12 bases lying between them. CDR3: CASSQDRAGSSNQPQHF. The CDR3 DNA is TGCGCCAGCAGCCAAGATAGGGCAGGGTCTAGCAATCAGCCCCAGCATTTT.

The chain links TRBV24-1 to TRBJ1-3; 8 bases agree with TRBD1. There are 16 residues in the CDR3. Trimming cost V 3 bases and J 3 bases; bases outside gene matches: 6. Germline CDR1 reads KGHDR; CDR2 reads SFDVKD. CDR3 in DNA: TGTGCCACCAGTGATCCCACCGACAGGGGTGGAAACACCATATATTTT. Amino acids: CATSDPTDRGGNTIYF.

The chain is built from TRBV5-1 and TRBJ2-1; 10 nucleotides line up with TRBD2. V was clipped by 4 bases and J by 8 bases; unmatched bases: 12. The CDR3 sequence is 16 residues long. CDR1 and CDR2 from the germline V gene are SGHRS and YFSETQ. CDR3 in DNA: TGCGCCAGCAGCCAGGGACTAGCGAGTTTAGGGGATGAGCAGTTCTTC. Its protein is CASSQGLASLGDEQFF.

This sequence joins TRBV7-2 and TRBJ2-1; TRBD2 aligns across 8 bases. CDR1 is SGHTA, CDR2 FQGNSA, per germline. This CDR3 contains 14 residues. Unmatched junction bases numbered 3, after V lost 1 base and J lost 7 bases. CDR3 in DNA: TGTGCCAGCAGCTTAGGACTAGCGAGGAATGAGCAGTTCTTC. Translated, it gives CASSLGLARNEQFF. Looking up the rest from reference TRBV7-2 and TRBJ2-1 gives the full variable domain: GAGVSQSPSNKVTEKGKDVELRCDPISGHTALYWYRQSLGQGLEFLIYFQGNSAPDKSGLPSDRFSAERTGGSVSTLTIQRTQQEDSAVYLCASSLGLARNEQFFGPGTRLTVL.

V is TRBV5-1 and J is TRBJ2-7; D perhaps matches TRBD1 (6 bases). The CDR3 has 15 residues. The germline V gene has CDR1 SGHRS and CDR2 YFSETQ. The V and J ends lost 0 bases and 2 bases respectively, with 12 bases between them. DNA of the CDR3: TGCGCCAGCAGCTTGGGGACAGTCCCGCCCTACGAGCAGTACTTC. Translating it yields CASSLGTVPPYEQYF.

DNA for the CDR3: TGTGCCAGCAGCTTTGCCGACAGGCTGAACACTGAAGCTTTCTTT. Its translation is CASSFADRLNTEAFF. The chain has TRBV5-6 and TRBJ1-1; the D gene is possibly TRBD1 (6 bases). Germline values: CDR1 SGHDT, CDR2 YYEEEE. The CDR3 extends over 15 amino acids. The germline V and J ends were trimmed by 2 bases and 0 bases, with 11 bases remaining between them.

J is TRBJ2-3 and V is TRBV5-1; TRBD1 aligns across 7 bases. The CDR3 consists of 15 residues. Germline CDR1 is SGHRS and CDR2 is YFSETQ. J was trimmed by 3 bases and V by 4 bases; bases with no gene match: 8. The CDR3 nucleotides are TGCGCCAGCAGCCTGACAGGGAGCTCGACAGATACGCAGTATTTT. This translates into CASSLTGSSTDTQYF.

The gene calls are TRBV19 and TRBJ2-6; no clear D. Trimming shortened V by 3 bases and J by 0 bases, and 9 bases separated the two germline ends. CDR3 length: 16 amino acids. Germline values: CDR1 LNHDA, CDR2 SQIVND (reference sequence). CDR3 in amino acids: CASSMNSFSGANVLTF. As DNA, the CDR3 is TGTGCCAGTAGTATGAACAGCTTCTCTGGGGCCAACGTCCTGACTTTC.

This clone has just one count. CDR3 residues: CASGSNQGVEQYF. CDR3 bases: TGCGCCAGCGGGTCTAACCAGGGGGTCGAGCAGTACTTC. The V gene is TRBV5-1, the J gene TRBJ2-7, with TRBD1 matching 7 bases. The CDR3 spans 13 residues. With 7 bases clipped from V and 6 bases from J, the junction kept 10 bases outside the gene matches. Germline CDR1 SGHRS, CDR2 YFSETQ.

This clone was found once. The genes are TRBV19 and TRBJ2-1; 7 bases align to TRBD1. Trimming at V came to 2 bases and at J to 5 bases, leaving 6 bases not matched to a gene. The germline CDR1 and CDR2 sequences are LNHDA and SQIVND (reference sequence). The CDR3 runs to 15 residues. CDR3 region: CASSIRDSIHNEQFF. The DNA for the CDR3 is TGTGCCAGTAGTATACGGGACAGTATCCACAATGAGCAGTTCTTC.

This chain connects TRBV25-1 to TRBJ2-7; 12 nucleotides match TRBD1. The junction had 15 bases not matched to a gene; V was cut back by 2 bases and J by 7 bases. The CDR3 consists of 18 residues. Germline-derived CDR1 and CDR2 are MGHDK and SYGVNS. Written as DNA, the CDR3 is TGTGCCAGCAGTGAACCCTCTCCCGGGACAGGGGGCTCGGGAGAGCAGTACTTC. Amino acids: CASSEPSPGTGGSGEQYF.